This TCR beta chain originates from a study of T-cell reconstitution after alpha-beta-depleted transplantation in children. Unique molecular identifiers were used to barcode this TCRbeta library. Via MiXCR, TCRdb re-called the PCR reads, giving one row per CDR3 protein. Among approximately 400,000 distinct CDR3 sequences listed, roughly a tenth were seen once. The CDR3 contains 15 residues. Germline V gives CDR1 SGHRS, CDR2 YFSETQ. Trimming cost V 0 bases and J 2 bases; bases outside gene matches: 2. This clonotype was seen only a few times. The sequencing here drew on PBMCs from the stem cell graft donor, taken from the stem cell graft. The TCR originated in a human donor who donated a stem cell graft to a child with acute myeloid leukemia. V is TRBV5-1 and J is TRBJ2-3; 8 bases agree with TRBD2. CDR3 sequence reads: CASSLAGLATDTQYF. CDR3 DNA sequence: TGCGCCAGCAGCTTGGCCGGACTAGCCACAGATACGCAGTATTTT.